One sample yielded the 27 T cell receptor beta chains listed below, sequenced in a study of T cell changes during pregnancy in multiple sclerosis (dated by TCRdb to the late 2010s). The method behind the library was the immunoSEQ multiplex PCR assay. In TCRdb, the immuneACCESS table is reduced to in-frame sequences with V and J assigned. These tables do not hold every clone; where another copy was compared, an unresolved V gene accounts for under half, and the others remain unexplained. In this sample the table shows around 69,000 clones, about 90% of which occur a single time. Around 2.5% of the sample comes from the top ten. The sample here was peripheral blood, taken in the first trimester of pregnancy. All receptors come from a female donor with multiple sclerosis, enrolled in a pregnancy study.

This chain connects TRBV21-1 to TRBJ2-2; the DNA was not used to check the table's D call, TRBD2. TRBV21-1 is given as a pseudogene. This CDR3 spans 16 amino acids. The CDR3, as DNA: TGTGCCAGCAGCAAAGGCCAGCTAGTCCGCACCGGGGAGCTGTTTTTT. It yields the protein CASSKGQLVRTGELFF.

The genes are TRBV5-4 and TRBJ2-1; possible D gene TRBD1, 7 bases. The germline V gene has CDR1 SGHNT and CDR2 YYREEE (reference sequence). Trimming pared 6 bases from V and 5 bases from J, leaving 15 bases between. The length of the CDR3 is 14 residues. Written as DNA, the CDR3 is TGTGCCAGCACCCGCGGCGGGACAGACAATGAGCAGTTCTTC. Residues: CASTRGGTDNEQFF.

The genes are TRBV6-1 and TRBJ1-2; the match to TRBD1 covers 7 bases. J gave up 4 bases and V 5 bases, and 4 bases lay outside the gene matches. CDR1 MNHNS and CDR2 SASEGT come from the germline V gene. This CDR3 has 13 residues. DNA for the CDR3: TGTGCCAGCAGTTGGGACAGCGTCTATGGCTACACCTTC. This codes for CASSWDSVYGYTF.

This chain links TRBV2 with TRBJ1-5; D not certain. The CDR3 consists of 14 residues. Germline assignment: CDR1 SNHLY and CDR2 FYNNEI. V was cut by 3 bases and J by 0 bases, with 6 bases left in between. The CDR3 loop reads CASSDYVSNQPQHF. For the CDR3, the DNA is TGTGCCAGCAGTGATTATGTTAGCAATCAGCCCCAGCATTTT.

The chain carries TRBV19 and TRBJ2-5; a weak D match, TRBD2 (5 bases). CDR1 is LNHDA, CDR2 SQIVND, per germline (reference sequence). The germline V and J ends were trimmed by 1 base and 5 bases, with 11 bases remaining between them. This CDR3 is 14 amino acids long. CDR3 loop: CASSIVGGWETQYF. The DNA of the CDR3 is TGTGCCAGTAGTATAGTCGGAGGCTGGGAGACCCAGTACTTC.

As to this clone: The junction shows a germline mismatch at one end, possibly a read error. This chain joins TRBV7-7 and TRBJ2-5; D possibly corresponds to TRBD1 (6 bases). Germline V gene sequence: CDR1 SSHAT, CDR2 FNYEAQ (reference sequence). There are 14 residues in the CDR3. For the CDR3, the DNA is TGTGCTAGCAGCTTAGAGGACAGCCAAGAGACCCAGTACTTC. Its protein product is CASSLEDSQETQYF.

This clone has just one count. This chain uses TRBV19 with TRBJ2-1, with 14 nucleotides matching TRBD2. CDR3 length: 15 amino acids. CDR1 and CDR2 (germline): LNHDA, SQIVND (reference sequence). V was clipped by 5 bases and J by 9 bases; unmatched bases: 6. The CDR3 sequence: CASSSGLAGAIEQFF. CDR3 nucleotides: TGTGCCAGTAGTTCGGGACTAGCGGGAGCCATTGAGCAGTTCTTC.

This clone was picked up one time. The chain combines TRBV4-1 with TRBJ1-5, with a tentative D call TRBD1 (6 bases). This CDR3 comprises 15 residues. Germline V gene data show CDR1 as MGHRA and CDR2 as YSYEKL. V was clipped by 1 base and J by 4 bases, with 11 bases between them. The CDR3 reads CASSQAEGENQPQHF. The DNA of the CDR3 is TGCGCCAGCAGCCAAGCCGAGGGGGAAAATCAGCCCCAGCATTTT.

The count of this clone is one. The J gene is TRBJ2-2, the V gene TRBV6-5; D is perhaps TRBD1 (5 bases). V was clipped by 2 bases and J by 2 bases, with 12 bases between them. The germline V gene encodes CDR1 MNHEY and CDR2 SVGAGI. This CDR3 spans 16 amino acids. The CDR3 sequence: CASSYGAVLNTGELFF. CDR3 sequence (DNA): TGTGCCAGCAGTTACGGGGCGGTACTAAACACCGGGGAGCTGTTTTTT.

The rearrangement joins TRBV29-1 to TRBJ2-5; TRBD2 agrees at 9 bases. The germline gives CDR1 SQVTM, CDR2 ANQGSEA. The CDR3 loop spans 14 amino acids. J was trimmed by 1 base and V by 8 bases; bases with no gene match: 8. The CDR3 DNA follows: TGCAGCCACTCGACTAGCGGAACCCAAGAGACCCAGTACTTC. The encoded protein is CSHSTSGTQETQYF.

The CDR3 DNA sequence: TGTGCCAGCTCACCCGACAGGGGGCCTCGAGAGACCCAGTACTTC. It is translated as CASSPDRGPRETQYF. The rearrangement uses TRBV18 and TRBJ2-5; 10 bases fit TRBD1. CDR1 KGHSH and CDR2 LQKENI come from the germline V gene. This CDR3 spans 15 amino acids. The ends lost 3 bases at V and 4 bases at J; junction bases unmatched: 5.

This chain links TRBV4-3 with TRBJ2-2, with unresolved D. The CDR3 spans 17 residues. Germline V gene data show CDR1 as LGHNA and CDR2 as YSLEER. Trimming removed 4 bases from V and 1 base from J, with 16 bases in between. The CDR3 sequence: CASSLFSGMLNTGELFF. CDR3 DNA sequence: TGCGCCAGCAGCCTCTTTTCCGGTATGCTGAACACCGGGGAGCTGTTTTTT.

The chain has TRBV19 and TRBJ2-1, with 8 bases aligning to TRBD1. CDR1 and CDR2 (germline): LNHDA, SQIVND (reference sequence). The CDR3 spans 14 residues. Trimming removed 7 bases from V and 5 bases from J; junction bases left unmatched: 7. The CDR3 DNA reads TGTGCCAGTACGCGGACAGGGCCTAACAATGAGCAGTTCTTC. This gives the protein CASTRTGPNNEQFF.

This chain connects TRBV27 to TRBJ2-7; no firm D call. CDR1 is MNHEY and CDR2 is SMNVEV in the germline V gene (reference sequence). The CDR3 loop spans 13 amino acids. V lost 2 bases, J lost 2 bases, and 7 bases lay in between. The CDR3 region is CASSLDGPYEQYF. The CDR3 region has the DNA TGTGCCAGCAGTTTAGATGGGCCCTACGAGCAGTACTTC.

The chain employs TRBV19 and TRBJ2-2, with 13 bases identical to TRBD2. The V segment lost 5 bases and the J segment 3 bases; nucleotides outside the gene matches: 3. Germline assignment: CDR1 LNHDA and CDR2 SQIVND (reference sequence). This CDR3 has 16 residues. The CDR3 spells CASSVLAGGYTGELFF. CDR3 in DNA: TGTGCCAGTAGTGTACTAGCGGGAGGGTACACCGGGGAGCTGTTTTTT.

The V gene is TRBV2, the J gene TRBJ2-4; 9 bases map to TRBD1. Germline values: CDR1 SNHLY, CDR2 FYNNEI. Losses at the gene ends were 8 bases for V and 0 bases for J; bases not matched to a gene: 5. The length of the CDR3 is 15 residues. The CDR3 DNA reads as TGTGCCAGCGGGACAGGGTTCGGAGCCAAAAACATTCAGTACTTC. Amino acids: CASGTGFGAKNIQYF.

The rearrangement uses TRBV2 and TRBJ1-4; D unclear. Per the germline V gene, CDR1 is SNHLY and CDR2 is FYNNEI. Trimming took 4 bases from V and 5 from J, leaving 8 bases between them. This CDR3 spans 13 amino acids. The CDR3 DNA reads TGTGCCAGCAGTGTAGAGAACAATGAAAAACTGTTTTTT. This gives the protein CASSVENNEKLFF.

V is TRBV10-3 and J is TRBJ1-2, with 11 nucleotides matching TRBD1. CDR1 is ENHRY and CDR2 is SYGVKD in the germline V gene. V dropped 2 bases and J dropped 4; count of bases not matched to a gene: 18. The CDR3 runs to 20 residues. The CDR3 spells CAISEGLGTGGPSTRYGYTF. DNA of the CDR3: TGTGCCATCAGTGAGGGATTGGGGACAGGGGGACCCTCTACCCGCTATGGCTACACCTTC.

The rearrangement joins TRBV7-3 to TRBJ2-3; the D gene is possibly TRBD2 (6 bases). Looked up from germline, CDR1 is SGHTA and CDR2 is FQGTGA. V was clipped by 2 bases and J by 5 bases, with 11 bases between them. CDR3 length equals 14 residues. CDR3 protein: CASSLRLGGDTQYF. In DNA form, the CDR3 reads TGTGCCAGCAGCTTACGTCTCGGGGGAGATACGCAGTATTTT.

The chain joins TRBV27 to TRBJ2-7; D perhaps matches TRBD2 (6 bases). The CDR3 is 15 amino acids. The V gene lost 5 bases and the J gene lost 3 bases, with 17 bases spanning the gap. Germline-derived CDR1 and CDR2 are MNHEY and SMNVEV (reference sequence). As DNA, the CDR3 is TGTGCCAGCAGTGCGCGGTTGGTGGGGGGCTACGAGCAGTACTTC. Its protein product is CASSARLVGGYEQYF.

The chain is built from TRBV2 and TRBJ2-7; D is perhaps TRBD1 (8 bases). The V gene's germline CDR1 is SNHLY and CDR2 FYNNEI. The CDR3 has 18 amino acids. Trimming pared 8 bases from V and 0 bases from J, leaving 26 bases between. The chain's CDR3 is CASGEGLTGTGSSYEQYF. Here the CDR3 DNA reads TGTGCCAGCGGGGAGGGTTTGACCGGGACAGGTAGCTCCTACGAGCAGTACTTC.

This chain uses TRBV9 with TRBJ1-2; D possibly corresponds to TRBD1 (6 bases). Trimming left V 0 bases short and J 3 bases short, with 12 bases between. CDR1 is SGDLS, CDR2 YYNGEE, per germline. This CDR3 comprises 15 residues. The CDR3 nucleotides are TGTGCCAGCAGCGTAGCTACACAGGGCTACTATGGCTACACCTTC. Protein sequence: CASSVATQGYYGYTF. The complete variable domain, with remaining parts taken from reference TRBV9 and TRBJ1-2, reads DSGVTQTPKHLITATGQRVTLRCSPRSGDLSVYWYQQSLDQGLQFLIQYYNGEERAKGNILERFSAQQFPDLHSELNLSSLELGDSALYFCASSVATQGYYGYTFGSGTRLTVV.

The genes are TRBV4-3 and TRBJ2-7; 9 bases are a match to TRBD1. Trimming removed 0 bases from V and 0 bases from J; junction bases left unmatched: 6. Germline V gene data show CDR1 as LGHNA and CDR2 as YSLEER. The CDR3 contains 17 residues. CDR3 region: CASSQDLGTGSSYEQYF. The CDR3, as DNA: TGCGCCAGCAGCCAAGACCTTGGGACAGGGAGCTCCTACGAGCAGTACTTC.

The DNA of the CDR3 is TGCGCCAGCAGCCAATCTACAGGGACCCACGAGCAGTACTTC. It encodes CASSQSTGTHEQYF. The genes are TRBV4-3 and TRBJ2-7, with D possibly being TRBD1 (6 bases). The germline V gene has CDR1 LGHNA and CDR2 YSLEER. The CDR3 has 14 amino acids. V lost 2 bases and J lost 5, with 13 bases in between.

This clone was seen a single time. This rearrangement joins TRBV7-2 to TRBJ2-1; D call uncertain. CDR1 is SGHTA, CDR2 FQGNSA, per germline. V was shortened by 5 bases and J by 9 bases, with 14 bases between the two germline ends. CDR3 length: 13 residues. The CDR3, as DNA: TGTGCCAGCAGCGCCGACTTTTCCGGTGAGCAGTTCTTC. Translated, it gives CASSADFSGEQFF.

The rearrangement links TRBV7-2 to TRBJ2-7; 7 nucleotides line up with TRBD2. V shed 5 bases and J 2 bases; nucleotides not matched to a gene: 9. Per germline, CDR1 SGHTA and CDR2 FQGNSA. This CDR3 region has 15 residues. CDR3 sequence reads: CASSALATLTYEQYF. CDR3 coding DNA: TGTGCCAGCAGCGCACTAGCGACGTTGACCTACGAGCAGTACTTC.

The chain combines TRBV7-6 with TRBJ2-2; the D is unclear. V lost 5 bases and J 6 bases, leaving 10 bases between the germline ends. Germline CDR1 SGHVS, CDR2 FNYEAQ. This CDR3 has 13 residues. CDR3 sequence: CASSLIGAGELFF. CDR3 DNA sequence: TGTGCCAGCAGCCTAATAGGAGCCGGGGAGCTGTTTTTT.